This is a list of T cell receptor beta chains from one sample in a study of T cells in Graves' hyperthyroidism and ophthalmopathy. TCRdb re-derived calls from the multiplex PCR reads in MiXCR, one entry per CDR3 protein. There are about 270,000 distinct CDR3 sequences in the sample; approximately 21% occur only once, and 50% to 75% lies in the top ten. The sequencing sample was made of blood. The receptors originated from a man aged 25-45 years with Graves' ophthalmopathy. CDR3s include the opening cysteine and the closing phenylalanine or tryptophan. A D gene is named only where the DNA matches it firmly. Clone size appears in some rows only: once, few, many, or a class for an expanded clone.

>TRBV6-1|-|14|TRBJ2-7|few
CASSATGEIYEQYF
TGTGCCAGCAGTGCGACAGGAGAGATCTACGAGCAGTACTTC
>TRBV13|TRBD2|13|TRBJ2-7|-
CASSPYSGTEQYF
TGTGCCAGCAGCCCCTATAGCGGGACCGAGCAGTACTTC
>TRBV7-2|-|14|TRBJ2-7|few
CASSLADSSYEQYF
TGTGCCAGCAGCTTAGCGGACAGCTCCTACGAGCAGTACTTC
>TRBV10-3|-|11|TRBJ1-2|-
CAVRANYGYTF
TGTGCCGTAAGAGCTAACTATGGCTACACCTTC
>TRBV4-1|-|19|TRBJ2-1|few
CASSHLNEPPGQERDEQFF
TGCGCCAGCAGCCATCTCAACGAACCCCCAGGGCAGGAGAGGGATGAGCAGTTCTTC
>TRBV3-1|TRBD2|16|TRBJ2-1|few
CASRDTKAGGRDEQFF
TGTGCCAGCAGGGATACTAAAGCGGGAGGGCGGGATGAGCAGTTCTTC
>TRBV12-3/TRBV12-4|TRBD2|15|TRBJ2-2|-
CAGGLAGVNTGELFF
TGTGCCGGCGGACTAGCGGGGGTAAACACCGGGGAGCTGTTTTTT
>TRBV7-9|TRBD1|16|TRBJ1-2|-
CASSYSGTGGLNGYTF
TGTGCCAGCAGTTATTCCGGGACAGGGGGCTTGAATGGCTACACCTTC
>TRBV6-9|-|16|TRBJ2-7|-
CASSYVVGGGSYEQYF
TGTGCCAGCAGTTATGTTGTGGGGGGTGGATCCTACGAGCAGTACTTC
>TRBV5-1|TRBD2|18|TRBJ2-7|few
CASSLGILAGDWADEQYF
TGCGCCAGCAGCTTAGGGATCCTAGCGGGAGATTGGGCTGACGAGCAGTACTTC
>TRBV30|-|13|TRBJ2-4|few
CAWEGDAKNIQYF
TGTGCCTGGGAGGGGGACGCCAAAAACATTCAGTACTTC
>TRBV2|TRBD2|15|TRBJ2-3|many
CASSEGGSGGDTQYF
TGTGCCAGCAGTGAAGGCGGGAGTGGGGGAGATACGCAGTATTTT
>TRBV5-1|TRBD1|16|TRBJ2-7|many
CASSSRDGRGLYEQYF
TGCGCCAGCAGTTCCCGCGATGGCAGGGGGCTCTACGAGCAGTACTTC